What follows is one T cell receptor (beta chain) and its context. Its antigen is unidentified. This entry is derived from a study of cytomegalovirus exposure and HLA in healthy donors. Vbeta (60) and Jbeta (13) primers were used in the PCR. The protocol was immunoSEQ multiplex PCR, while the TCRdb copy is restricted to in-frame clones and leaves out a portion. The sample carries some 130,000 clones, 80% to 85% recorded once. The study, taken as a whole, reports: Earlier analysis looked at TCR beta V segments, and most were productive about 87% or about 30% of the time.

Sequences were obtained from PBMCs. The receptor comes from a man aged 18 to 29 in good health and CMV-seronegative.

The CDR3, as DNA: TGTGCCAGTGGGGACAGAAACCCCTATGGCTACACCTTC. It yields the protein CASGDRNPYGYTF. J is TRBJ1-2 and V is TRBV19; 7 positions agree with TRBD1. V lost 8 bases to trimming and J lost 4 bases; unmatched junction nucleotides: 7. Germline assignment: CDR1 LNHDA and CDR2 SQIVND (reference sequence). This CDR3 is built from 13 residues.